Listed below are T cell receptor beta chains from one sample, sequenced in a study of read filtering for tumor transcriptome and immune sequencing. TCRdb reanalysed the reads using MiXCR and keeps one entry per CDR3 protein. Of approximately 60,000 distinct CDR3 sequences in the sample, 20% to 25% are singletons; the top ten hold approximately 18%. The sequencing input was a population of CD138-negative cells sorted from bone marrow. These receptors originate from a donor at least 40 years old with multiple myeloma. The CDR3 runs from the conserved cysteine through the conserved F or W. Fields, in order: V gene, CDR3 protein.

>TRBV11-2
CASSLGVQETQYF
>TRBV4-1
CASSQGRREVHGYTF
>TRBV20-1
CSADDGGSGSYEQYF
>TRBV20-1
CSVTEGGYGYTF
>TRBV5-1
CASSMGDGTGSYEQYF
>TRBV15
CATSRKTGGNQPQHF
>TRBV20-1
CSLKRTAVVGQPQHF
>TRBV7-6
CASSLGLGGANEQFF
>TRBV29-1
CSVVGLREHNEQFF
>TRBV11-2
CASSLGSWARAGELFF
>TRBV12-3/TRBV12-4
CASTARPDLGELFF
>TRBV30
CAWNRGAYNEQFF
>TRBV20-1
CSAREQGLYREKLFF
>TRBV24-1
CATSKERGPRNEQFF
>TRBV3-1
CASSQGLAGSYNEQFF
>TRBV6-2/TRBV6-3
CASSLPGRETQYF
>TRBV5-1
CASSDGIGEAFF
>TRBV7-8
CASSLVYRHNQPQHF
>TRBV6-4
CATCKNEKLFF
>TRBV6-1
CASTKDGGQSLLDNEQFF
>TRBV7-9
CASSLEDSPLHF
>TRBV4-1
CASSRLNQGPDTQYF
>TRBV5-1
CASSLDWRKETQYF
>TRBV5-1
CASSYRGSNEKLFF
>TRBV19
CATRTGTSGRTHYEQYF
>TRBV18
CASSPVVAEAFF
>TRBV2
CASIQGQANGGITYNEQSF
>TRBV6-5
CASRLQGTPTQYF
>TRBV11-2
CASSFGSSDTQYF
>TRBV7-6
CASSLRTSGGESEQFF
>TRBV12-3/TRBV12-4
CASREQGGSNQPQHF
>TRBV5-1
CASSYLGLGDEQYF
>TRBV19
CASSPLDRGLGKNIQYF
>TRBV6-5
CANSIPREGDTEAFF
>TRBV11-2
CASSPGPAHGSNEQFF
>TRBV11-2
CASSPARYEKLFF
>TRBV27
CASSLAGRGSYEQYF
>TRBV29-1
CSVRQGGGHEQYF
>TRBV7-8
CASSSTTGAYEQYF
>TRBV19
CASSIARQGSYEQYF
>TRBV2
CASSEVAYEQYF
>TRBV24-1
CAAATPGTEAFF
>TRBV7-9
CASSLGGWNTKAFF
>TRBV3-1
CASSQDRGQPQHF
>TRBV2
CASFDRGLNTEAFF
>TRBV29-1
CSVEGSASGRTYEQYF
>TRBV5-6
CASSPIAVGTQYF
>TRBV5-1
CASSGGQTYGCTF
>TRBV11-3
CASSFRAPAQYF
>TRBV11-2
CASSLAGSNTGELFF
>TRBV5-1
CASKERETQYF
>TRBV20-1
CSARDRGTWTEAFF
>TRBV29-1
CSVGTSGDYEQYF
>TRBV6-5
CASSSTLGTQYF
>TRBV7-2
CASSQSGTFGNTIYF
>TRBV5-1
CASSLVGGADPQPQHF
>TRBV20-1
CSASPTGGFLIRDEQSF
>TRBV12-3/TRBV12-4
CASRWGYTEAFF